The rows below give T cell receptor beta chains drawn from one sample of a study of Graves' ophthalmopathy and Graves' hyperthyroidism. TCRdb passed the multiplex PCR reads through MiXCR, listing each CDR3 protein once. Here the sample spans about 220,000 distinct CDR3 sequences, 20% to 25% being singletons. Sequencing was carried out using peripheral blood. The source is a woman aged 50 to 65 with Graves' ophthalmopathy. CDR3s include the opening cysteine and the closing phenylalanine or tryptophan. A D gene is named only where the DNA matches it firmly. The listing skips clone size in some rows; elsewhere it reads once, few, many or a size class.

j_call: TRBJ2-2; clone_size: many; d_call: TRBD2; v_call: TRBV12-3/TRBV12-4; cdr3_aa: CASRPWLAGVSTGELFF; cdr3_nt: TGTGCCAGCAGACCGTGGCTAGCGGGAGTAAGCACCGGGGAGCTGTTTTTT
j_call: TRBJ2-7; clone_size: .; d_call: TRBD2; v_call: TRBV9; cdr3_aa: CASSNGLAGDYEQYF; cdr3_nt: TGTGCCAGCAGCAATGGACTAGCGGGAGACTACGAGCAGTACTTC
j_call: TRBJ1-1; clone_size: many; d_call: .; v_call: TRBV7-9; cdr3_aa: CASSIAGNTEAFF; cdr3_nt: TGTGCCAGCAGCATAGCAGGGAACACTGAAGCTTTCTTT
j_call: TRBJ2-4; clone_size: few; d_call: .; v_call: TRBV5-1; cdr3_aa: CASSLASGRVKNIQYF; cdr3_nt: TGCGCCAGCAGCTTGGCCTCGGGGCGCGTCAAAAACATTCAGTACTTC
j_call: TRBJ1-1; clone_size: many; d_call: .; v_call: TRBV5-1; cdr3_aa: CASSLAGVDTEAFF; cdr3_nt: TGCGCCAGCAGCTTGGCCGGGGTCGACACTGAAGCTTTCTTT
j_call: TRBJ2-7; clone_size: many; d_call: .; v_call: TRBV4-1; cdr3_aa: CASSQGRVISHEQYF; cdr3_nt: TGCGCCAGCAGCCAAGGCAGGGTGATTTCCCACGAGCAGTACTTC
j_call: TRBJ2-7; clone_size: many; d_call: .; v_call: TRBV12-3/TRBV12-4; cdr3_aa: CASSFAEGPYEQYF; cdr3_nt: TGTGCCAGCAGTTTTGCGGAGGGCCCGTACGAGCAGTACTTC
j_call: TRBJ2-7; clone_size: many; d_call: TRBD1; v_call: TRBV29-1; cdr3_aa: CSGGTGDYEQYF; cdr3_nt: TGCAGCGGAGGGACAGGAGACTACGAGCAGTACTTC
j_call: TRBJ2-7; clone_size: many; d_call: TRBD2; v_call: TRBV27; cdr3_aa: CASSTREGVYEQYF; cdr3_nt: TGTGCCAGCAGTACTCGGGAGGGGGTCTACGAGCAGTACTTC
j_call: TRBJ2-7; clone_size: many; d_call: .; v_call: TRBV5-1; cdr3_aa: CASSPSPSGAYEQYF; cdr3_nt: TGCGCCAGCAGCCCATCCCCGTCAGGAGCCTACGAGCAGTACTTC
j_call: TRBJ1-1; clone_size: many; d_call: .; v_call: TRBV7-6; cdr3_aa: CASSRMGVGTEAFF; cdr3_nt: TGTGCCAGCAGCCGAATGGGCGTCGGCACTGAAGCTTTCTTT
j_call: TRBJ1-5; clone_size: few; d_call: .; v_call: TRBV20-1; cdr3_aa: CSAGKGTAQPQHF; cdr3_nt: TGCAGTGCTGGTAAGGGTACAGCTCAGCCCCAGCATTTT
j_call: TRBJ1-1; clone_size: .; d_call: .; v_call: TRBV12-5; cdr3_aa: CASGLLIGPGNTEAFF; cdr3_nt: TGTGCTAGTGGTTTGCTGATCGGGCCGGGGAACACTGAAGCTTTCTTT
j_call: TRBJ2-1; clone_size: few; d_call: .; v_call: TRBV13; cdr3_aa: CASSFKREYYNEQFF; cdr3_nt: TGTGCCAGCAGCTTCAAACGGGAGTACTACAATGAGCAGTTCTTC
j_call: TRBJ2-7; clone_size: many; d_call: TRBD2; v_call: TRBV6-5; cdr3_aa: CASRTSGGGSYEQYF; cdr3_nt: TGTGCCAGCAGGACTAGCGGGGGGGGCTCCTACGAGCAGTACTTC
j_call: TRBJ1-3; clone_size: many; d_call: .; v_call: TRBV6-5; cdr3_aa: CASSYSGSNTIYF; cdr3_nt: TGTGCCAGCAGTTACTCTGGCTCCAACACCATATATTTT
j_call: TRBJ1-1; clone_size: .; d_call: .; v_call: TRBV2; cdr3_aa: CASKQLGNTEAFF; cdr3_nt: TGTGCCAGCAAGCAACTGGGGAACACTGAAGCTTTCTTT
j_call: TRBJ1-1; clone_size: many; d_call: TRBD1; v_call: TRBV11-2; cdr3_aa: CASSPSGQVLNTEAFF; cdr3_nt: TGTGCCAGCAGCCCCTCCGGACAGGTACTAAACACTGAAGCTTTCTTT
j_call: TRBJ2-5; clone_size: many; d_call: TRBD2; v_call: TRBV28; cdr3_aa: CASSSGLAGEGWETQYF; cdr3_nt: TGTGCCAGCAGTTCGGGACTAGCGGGGGAGGGTTGGGAGACCCAGTACTTC
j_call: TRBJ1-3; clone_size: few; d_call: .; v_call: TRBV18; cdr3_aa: CASSPTQGKTGNTIYF; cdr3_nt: TGTGCCAGCTCACCGACGCAGGGAAAAACTGGAAACACCATATATTTT
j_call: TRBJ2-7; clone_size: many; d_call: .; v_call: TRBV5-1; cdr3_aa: CASSLQDYEQYF; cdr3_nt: TGCGCCAGCAGCTTACAGGACTACGAGCAGTACTTC
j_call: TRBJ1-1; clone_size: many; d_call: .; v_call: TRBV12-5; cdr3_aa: CASGLVPMNTGAFF; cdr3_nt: TGTGCTAGTGGTTTGGTACCTATGAACACTGGAGCTTTCTTT
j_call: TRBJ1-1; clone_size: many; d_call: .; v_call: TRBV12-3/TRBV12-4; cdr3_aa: CASSHPNTEAFF; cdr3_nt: TGTGCCAGCAGCCACCCCAACACTGAAGCTTTCTTT
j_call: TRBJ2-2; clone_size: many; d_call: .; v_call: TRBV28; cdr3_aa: CASSSHPGAARGELFF; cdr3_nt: TGTGCCAGCAGTTCCCACCCGGGAGCGGCTAGGGGGGAGCTGTTTTTT
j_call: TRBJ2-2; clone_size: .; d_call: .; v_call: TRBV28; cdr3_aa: CASSLPEFGTGELFF; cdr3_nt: TGTGCCAGCAGTTTACCCGAGTTTGGCACCGGGGAGCTGTTTTTT
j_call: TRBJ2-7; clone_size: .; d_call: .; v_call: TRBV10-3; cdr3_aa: CAISEKDYEQYF; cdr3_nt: TGTGCCATCAGTGAGAAAGACTACGAGCAGTACTTC
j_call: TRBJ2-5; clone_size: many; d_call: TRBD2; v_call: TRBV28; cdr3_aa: CASRTLGLAGQETQYF; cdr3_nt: TGTGCCAGCAGAACACTAGGACTAGCGGGCCAAGAGACCCAGTACTTC
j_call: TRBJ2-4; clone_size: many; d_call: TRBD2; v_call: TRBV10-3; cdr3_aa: CAISDSVAGGRVIQYF; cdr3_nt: TGTGCCATCAGTGACTCCGTAGCGGGAGGCCGAGTCATTCAGTACTTC
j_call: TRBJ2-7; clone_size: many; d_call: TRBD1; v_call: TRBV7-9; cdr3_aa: CASSLADRGAYEQYF; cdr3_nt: TGTGCCAGCAGCTTAGCGGACAGGGGGGCCTACGAGCAGTACTTC
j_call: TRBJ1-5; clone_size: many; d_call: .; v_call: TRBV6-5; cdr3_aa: CASSTHQNQPQHF; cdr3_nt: TGTGCCAGCAGTACACACCAAAATCAGCCCCAGCATTTT
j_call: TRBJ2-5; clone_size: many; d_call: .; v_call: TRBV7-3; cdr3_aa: CASSLSEQGTQYF; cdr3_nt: TGTGCCAGCAGCTTGTCAGAACAAGGGACCCAGTACTTC
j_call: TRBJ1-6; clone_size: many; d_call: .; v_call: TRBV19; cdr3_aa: CASSLQHSPLHF; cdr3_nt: TGTGCCAGTAGTCTACAACATTCACCCCTCCACTTT
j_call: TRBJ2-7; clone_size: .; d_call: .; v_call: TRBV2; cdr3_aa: CASGLGGASNEQYF; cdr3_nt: TGTGCCAGCGGGCTGGGGGGGGCCTCGAACGAGCAGTACTTC
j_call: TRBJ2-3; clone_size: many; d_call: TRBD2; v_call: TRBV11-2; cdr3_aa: CASSLGTSGTADTQYF; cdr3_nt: TGTGCCAGCAGCTTAGGTACTAGCGGGACCGCAGATACGCAGTATTTT
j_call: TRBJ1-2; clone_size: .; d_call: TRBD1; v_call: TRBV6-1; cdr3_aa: CASTGDRGRGGYTF; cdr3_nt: TGTGCCAGCACCGGGGACAGGGGACGGGGTGGCTACACCTTC
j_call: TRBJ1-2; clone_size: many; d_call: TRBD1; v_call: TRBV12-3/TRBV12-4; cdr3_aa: CASSSGAQGYGYTF; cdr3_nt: TGTGCCAGCAGCAGCGGCGCACAGGGGTATGGCTACACCTTC
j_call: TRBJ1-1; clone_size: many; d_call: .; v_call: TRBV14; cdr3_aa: CASSPGAANAFF; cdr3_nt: TGTGCCAGCAGCCCTGGGGCCGCGAATGCTTTCTTT
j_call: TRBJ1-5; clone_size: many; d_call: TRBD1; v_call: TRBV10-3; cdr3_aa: CAISNGTGAYQPQHF; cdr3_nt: TGTGCCATCAGTAACGGGACAGGGGCGTATCAGCCCCAGCATTTT
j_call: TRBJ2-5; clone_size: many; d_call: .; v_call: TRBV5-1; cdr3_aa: CASSLGTSRETQYF; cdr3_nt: TGCGCCAGCAGCTTGGGGACTTCTAGAGAGACCCAGTACTTC
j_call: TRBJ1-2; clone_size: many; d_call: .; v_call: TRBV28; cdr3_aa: CASRLRPYGYTF; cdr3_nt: TGTGCCAGCAGGCTGCGCCCCTATGGCTACACCTTC
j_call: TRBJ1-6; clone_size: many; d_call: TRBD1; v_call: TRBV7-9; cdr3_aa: CASSSISGGSPLHF; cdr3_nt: TGTGCCAGCAGCTCCATTTCAGGGGGTTCACCCCTCCACTTT
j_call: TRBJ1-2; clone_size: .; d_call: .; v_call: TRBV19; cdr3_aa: CASSMVRTAGGYTF; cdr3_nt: TGTGCCAGTAGTATGGTGCGGACAGCTGGCGGCTACACCTTC
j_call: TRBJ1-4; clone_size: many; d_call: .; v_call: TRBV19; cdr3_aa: CASTRGINEKLFF; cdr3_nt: TGTGCCTCTACACGGGGGATAAATGAAAAACTGTTTTTT
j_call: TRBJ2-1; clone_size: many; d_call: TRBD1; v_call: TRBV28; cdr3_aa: CASSPPGDRGGNEQFF; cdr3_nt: TGTGCCAGCAGTCCTCCGGGGGACAGGGGAGGCAATGAGCAGTTCTTC
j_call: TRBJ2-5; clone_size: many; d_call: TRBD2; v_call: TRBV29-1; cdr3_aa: CSVSSGFQETQYF; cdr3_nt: TGCAGCGTCAGTAGCGGGTTCCAAGAGACCCAGTACTTC
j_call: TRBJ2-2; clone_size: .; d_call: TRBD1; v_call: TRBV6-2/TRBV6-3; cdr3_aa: CASSYSMGQGTNTGELFF; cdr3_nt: TGTGCCAGCAGTTACTCGATGGGACAGGGAACGAACACCGGGGAGCTGTTTTTT
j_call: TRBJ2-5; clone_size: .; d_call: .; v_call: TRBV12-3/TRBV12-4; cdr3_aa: CASMATQETQYF; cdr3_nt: TGTGCCAGCATGGCTACCCAAGAGACCCAGTACTTC
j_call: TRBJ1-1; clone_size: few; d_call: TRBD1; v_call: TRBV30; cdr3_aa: CAWNTGGETEAFF; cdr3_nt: TGTGCCTGGAACACAGGGGGGGAGACTGAAGCTTTCTTT
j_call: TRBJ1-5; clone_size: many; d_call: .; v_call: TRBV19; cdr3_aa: CASSIWQADQPQHF; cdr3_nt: TGTGCCAGTAGTATATGGCAGGCAGATCAGCCCCAGCATTTT
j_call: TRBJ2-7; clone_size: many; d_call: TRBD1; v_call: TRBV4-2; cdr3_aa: CASSARQGPYEQYF; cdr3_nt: TGTGCCAGCAGCGCGCGACAGGGGCCCTACGAGCAGTACTTC
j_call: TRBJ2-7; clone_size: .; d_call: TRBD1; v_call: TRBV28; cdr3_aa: CASSFAQGKSYEQYF; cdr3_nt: TGTGCCAGCAGTTTCGCACAGGGGAAGTCCTACGAGCAGTACTTC
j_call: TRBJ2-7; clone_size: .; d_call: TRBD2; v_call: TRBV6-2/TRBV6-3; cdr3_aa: CASRLAGYSYEQYF; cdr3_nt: TGTGCCAGCAGACTAGCGGGATACTCCTACGAGCAGTACTTC
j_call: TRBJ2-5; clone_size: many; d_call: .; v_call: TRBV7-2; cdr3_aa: CASSLVYGQETQYF; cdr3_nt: TGTGCCAGCAGCTTAGTTTATGGCCAAGAGACCCAGTACTTC
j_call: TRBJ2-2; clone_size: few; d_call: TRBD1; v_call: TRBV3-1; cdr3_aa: CASSPGQGGTGELFF; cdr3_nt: TGTGCCAGCAGCCCCGGACAGGGTGGCACCGGGGAGCTGTTTTTT
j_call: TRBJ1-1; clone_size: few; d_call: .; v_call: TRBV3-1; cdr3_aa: CASSQDLVVPEAFF; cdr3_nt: TGTGCCAGCAGCCAAGATCTAGTGGTACCTGAAGCTTTCTTT
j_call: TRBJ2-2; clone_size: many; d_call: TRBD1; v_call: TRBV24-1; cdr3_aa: CATSDPGTGDRGELFF; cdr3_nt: TGTGCCACCAGTGATCCCGGGACAGGAGATCGCGGGGAGCTGTTTTTT
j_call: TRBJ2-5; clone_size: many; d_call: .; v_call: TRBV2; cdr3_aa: CASTTSGTSVSWETQYF; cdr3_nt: TGTGCCAGCACAACCTCAGGGACTTCCGTCAGCTGGGAGACCCAGTACTTC
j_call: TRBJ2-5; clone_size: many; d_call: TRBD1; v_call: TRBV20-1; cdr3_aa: CSAQDRETQYF; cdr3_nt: TGCAGTGCTCAGGACAGGGAGACCCAGTACTTC